These 18 T cell receptor beta chains share one sample of origin, sequenced in a study of T cell repertoires in cytomegalovirus infection. Which antigens these TCRs recognize remains unknown. Using its own MiXCR run on the reads, TCRdb lists one record per CDR3 protein. Counted here are some 800,000 distinct CDR3 sequences, about 33% occurring once; the ten biggest clones make up around 12%. Sequenced material: cultured CD8+ T cells from PBMCs, taken from culture after CMV antigen stimulation. These receptors were collected from a human donor in good health (CMV status not recorded). Some clones in this sample may be carry-over from other donors' samples.

Comment on this clonotype: At one end, the junction sequence differs from germline, possibly due to a read error. This chain joins TRBV2 and TRBJ1-4; D call uncertain. Germline-derived CDR1 and CDR2 are SNHLY and FYNNEI. The CDR3 sequence is 14 residues long. CDR3 loop: CPNGRPKTNEKLFF. Written as DNA, the CDR3 is TGCCCGAATGGTCGGCCCAAAACTAATGAAAAACTGTTTTTT.

DNA of the CDR3: TGTGCCAGCAGTTTTGGGGTGGGTAGACAGCCTTCGGGCAATCAGCCCCAGCATTTT. Translation gives CASSFGVGRQPSGNQPQHF. The V gene is TRBV28, the J gene TRBJ1-5; perhaps TRBD1 as D (5 bases). Trimming stripped 3 bases from V and 2 bases from J, with 23 bases between. This CDR3 is 19 amino acids long. Germline CDR1 is MDHEN and CDR2 is SYDVKM.

This clonotype has just a few counts. The V call is TRBV19, the J call TRBJ1-6; D gene uncertain. CDR3 size: 16 residues. V shed 7 bases and J shed 0 bases, with 13 bases lying between them. Germline V CDR1 and CDR2: LNHDA, SQIVND (reference sequence). CDR3 sequence (DNA): TGTGCCAGTACAGACGATGGGAGCTCCTATAATTCACCCCTCCACTTT. Its protein is CASTDDGSSYNSPLHF. The entire variable domain, with the rest obtained from reference TRBV19 and TRBJ1-6, is as follows: DGGITQSPKYLFRKEGQNVTLSCEQNLNHDAMYWYRQDPGQGLRLIYYSQIVNDFQKGDIAEGYSVSREKKESFPLTVTSAQKNPTAFYLCASTDDGSSYNSPLHFGNGTRLTVT.

The table lists this clonotype with a few counts. The V call is TRBV10-2, the J call TRBJ1-4; 10 bases match TRBD1. This CDR3 has 15 amino acids. V trimming: 8 bases; J trimming: 6 bases; junction bases outside the gene matches: 9. CDR1 and CDR2 (germline): WSHSY, SAAADI. The DNA of the CDR3 is TGCGCCAGCGGGGGGACAGGGGCGCGGGATGAAAAACTGTTTTTT. This gives the protein CASGGTGARDEKLFF.

This clonotype was seen repeatedly, ten times or more. The chain links TRBV7-3 to TRBJ1-6, with TRBD1 as a possible D gene (6 bases). The V and J ends lost 6 bases and 9 bases respectively, with 15 bases between them. Looked up from germline, CDR1 is SGHTA and CDR2 is FQGTGA. The CDR3 totals 14 residues. This CDR3 reads CASSLGAGPSPLHF. The CDR3 DNA follows: TGTGCCAGCAGTTTGGGGGCAGGGCCTTCACCCCTCCACTTT.

The chain uses TRBV12-3 or TRBV12-4 and TRBJ1-1; D unresolved. V lost 3 bases and J lost 5, with 10 bases in between. The CDR3 consists of 13 residues. The DNA for the CDR3 is TGTGCCAGCAGTTTGTGGTCGGAAACTGAAGCTTTCTTT. Translation gives CASSLWSETEAFF.

This clonotype was seen only a few times. The chain employs TRBV4-1 and TRBJ1-1; D remains unclear. Trimming removed 2 bases at V and 0 bases at J, with 10 bases between. From germline, CDR1 is MGHRA and CDR2 YSYEKL. CDR3 length: 15 residues. DNA for the CDR3: TGCGCCAGCAGCCAAAGTGAGGGCTTGAACACTGAAGCTTTCTTT. Amino acid sequence: CASSQSEGLNTEAFF.

This clonotype was detected ten times or more. The chain recombines TRBV7-8 with TRBJ1-2, with D hard to call. CDR1 and CDR2 (germline): SGHVS, FQNEAQ. Trimming removed 0 bases from V and 7 bases from J, with 15 bases in between. This CDR3 is 15 amino acids long. DNA for the CDR3: TGTGCCAGCAGCTTAGCCGCTGACGGCCGCGGTGGCTACACCTTC. Translated, it gives CASSLAADGRGGYTF.

This chain uses TRBV12-3 or TRBV12-4 with TRBJ2-7, with 7 nucleotides matching TRBD1. The CDR3 runs to 15 residues. V lost 4 bases and J lost 3; bases outside the gene matches: 9. CDR3 nucleotides: TGTGCCAGCAGTTCACCGGGACAGTCCTACTACGAGCAGTACTTC. Translated: CASSSPGQSYYEQYF.

The chain is built from TRBV7-9 and TRBJ2-7; TRBD1 matches at 8 bases. The germline V gene encodes CDR1 SEHNR and CDR2 FQNEAQ (reference sequence). The V segment lost 5 bases and the J segment 5 bases; nucleotides outside the gene matches: 5. The CDR3 is 13 amino acids. This CDR3 reads CASSPDRGHEQYV. The CDR3 DNA follows: TGTGCCAGCAGCCCTGACAGGGGCCACGAGCAGTACGTC.

This chain uses TRBV28 with TRBJ2-3; D not resolved. The CDR3 totals 15 residues. The germline V and J ends were trimmed by 2 bases and 5 bases, with 14 bases remaining between them. CDR1 and CDR2 from the germline V gene are MDHEN and SYDVKM. The CDR3 here is CASSLRSRPRDTQYF. CDR3 nucleotides: TGTGCCAGCAGTTTAAGGTCTAGGCCACGAGATACGCAGTATTTT.

This clonotype appeared a few times. The V call is TRBV20-1, the J call TRBJ2-7; 9 bases agree with TRBD2. Germline CDR1 DFQATT, CDR2 SNEGSKA (reference sequence). CDR3 length: 16 amino acids. Germline trimming cut 3 bases from V and 0 bases from J; bases unmatched to any gene: 9. CDR3: CSARDSGGAISYEQYF. The CDR3 DNA follows: TGCAGTGCTAGGGATAGCGGGGGCGCCATCTCCTACGAGCAGTACTTC.

This clonotype was picked up a small number of times. CDR3 coding DNA: TGTGCCAGCTCACCAAGGGACAAGAACACTGAAGCTTTCTTT. Encoded protein: CASSPRDKNTEAFF. The gene calls are TRBV18 and TRBJ1-1, with D perhaps TRBD1 (6 bases). Germline CDR1 and CDR2: KGHSH and LQKENI. The CDR3 has 14 amino acids. V lost 2 bases to trimming and J lost 1 base, with 8 bases between them.

This clonotype was found a few times. The V call is TRBV7-8, the J call TRBJ1-4; D is unresolved. Germline loops: CDR1 SGHVS, CDR2 FQNEAQ. Trimming removed 4 bases from V and 5 bases from J, with 11 bases in between. The CDR3 has 14 amino acids. The CDR3 sequence is CASSSTKHNEKLFF. The CDR3 nucleotides read TGTGCCAGCAGCTCCACAAAACACAATGAAAAACTGTTTTTT. Together with reference TRBV7-8 and TRBJ1-4, the CDR3 gives the full variable domain: GAGVSQSPRYKVAKRGQDVALRCDPISGHVSLFWYQQALGQGPEFLTYFQNEAQLDKSGLPSDRFFAERPEGSVSTLKIQRTQQEDSAVYLCASSSTKHNEKLFFGSGTQLSVL.

The V gene is TRBV6-1, the J gene TRBJ1-6, with a weak D call TRBD1 (6 bases). Germline CDR1 is MNHNS and CDR2 is SASEGT. V was trimmed by 1 base and J by 9 bases, leaving 16 bases between them. The CDR3 length is 16 residues. For the CDR3, the DNA is TGTGCCAGCAGTGAAGAGGACAGTAACCCTATTTCACCCCTCCACTTT. As protein: CASSEEDSNPISPLHF.

This clonotype was recorded at least ten times. The chain combines TRBV7-2 with TRBJ1-3; TRBD1 matches 10 bases. This CDR3 is built from 16 residues. The V segment lost 5 bases and the J segment 0 bases; nucleotides outside the gene matches: 4. Germline V CDR1 and CDR2: SGHTA, FQGNSA. CDR3 region: CASSPGTGASGNTIYF. In DNA, the CDR3 is TGTGCCAGCAGCCCAGGGACAGGGGCCTCTGGAAACACCATATATTTT.

This clonotype has a handful of counts. V is TRBV12-3 or TRBV12-4 and J is TRBJ2-1; tentatively, D is TRBD1 (6 bases). V dropped 5 bases and J dropped 2 bases, with 16 bases sitting between them. The CDR3 loop spans 16 amino acids. Here the CDR3 DNA reads TGTGCCAGCAGTCCCTGGACAGCGAGCCCCTACAATGAGCAGTTCTTC. Translation gives CASSPWTASPYNEQFF.

The rearrangement joins TRBV7-9 to TRBJ1-5; tentatively, D is TRBD1 (5 bases). Germline lookup yields CDR1 SEHNR and CDR2 FQNEAQ (reference sequence). The length of the CDR3 is 16 residues. V was trimmed by 2 bases and J by 5 bases, leaving 16 bases between them. DNA for the CDR3: TGTGCCAGCAGCTTACCGGGGGAGCTTCGGGATCAGCCCCAGCATTTT. It translates to CASSLPGELRDQPQHF.